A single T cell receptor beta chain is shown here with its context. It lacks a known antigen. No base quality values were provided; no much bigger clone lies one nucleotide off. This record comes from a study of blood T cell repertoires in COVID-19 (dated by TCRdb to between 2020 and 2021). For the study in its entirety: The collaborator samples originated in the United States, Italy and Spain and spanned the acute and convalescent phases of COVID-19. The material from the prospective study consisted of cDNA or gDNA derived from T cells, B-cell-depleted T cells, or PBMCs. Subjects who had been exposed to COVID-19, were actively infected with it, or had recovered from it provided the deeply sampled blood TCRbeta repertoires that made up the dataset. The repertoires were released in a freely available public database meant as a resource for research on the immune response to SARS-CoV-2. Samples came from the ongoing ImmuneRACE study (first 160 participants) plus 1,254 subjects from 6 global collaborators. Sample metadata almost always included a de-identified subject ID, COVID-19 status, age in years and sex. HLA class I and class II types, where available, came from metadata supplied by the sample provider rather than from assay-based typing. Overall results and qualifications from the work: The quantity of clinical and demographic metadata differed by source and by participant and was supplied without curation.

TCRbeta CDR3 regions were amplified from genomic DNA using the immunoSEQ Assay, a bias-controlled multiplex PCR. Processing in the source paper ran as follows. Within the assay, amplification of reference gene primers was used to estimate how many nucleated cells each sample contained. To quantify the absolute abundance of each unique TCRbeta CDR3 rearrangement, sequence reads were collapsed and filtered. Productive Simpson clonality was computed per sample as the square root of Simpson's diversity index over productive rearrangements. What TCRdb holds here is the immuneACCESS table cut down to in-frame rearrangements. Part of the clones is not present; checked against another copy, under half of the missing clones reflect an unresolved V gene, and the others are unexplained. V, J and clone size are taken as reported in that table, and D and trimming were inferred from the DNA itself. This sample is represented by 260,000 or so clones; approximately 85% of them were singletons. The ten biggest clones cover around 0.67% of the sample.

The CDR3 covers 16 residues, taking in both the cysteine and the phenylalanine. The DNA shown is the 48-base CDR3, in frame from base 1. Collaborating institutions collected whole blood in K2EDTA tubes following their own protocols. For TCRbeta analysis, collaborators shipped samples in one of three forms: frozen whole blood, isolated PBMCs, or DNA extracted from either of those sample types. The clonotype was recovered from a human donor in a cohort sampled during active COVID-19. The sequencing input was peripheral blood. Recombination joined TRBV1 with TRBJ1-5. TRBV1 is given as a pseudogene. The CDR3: CTSSQDFRALGQPQHF. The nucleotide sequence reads TGCACCAGCAGCCAAGATTTTCGCGCACTCGGTCAGCCCCAGCATTTT.